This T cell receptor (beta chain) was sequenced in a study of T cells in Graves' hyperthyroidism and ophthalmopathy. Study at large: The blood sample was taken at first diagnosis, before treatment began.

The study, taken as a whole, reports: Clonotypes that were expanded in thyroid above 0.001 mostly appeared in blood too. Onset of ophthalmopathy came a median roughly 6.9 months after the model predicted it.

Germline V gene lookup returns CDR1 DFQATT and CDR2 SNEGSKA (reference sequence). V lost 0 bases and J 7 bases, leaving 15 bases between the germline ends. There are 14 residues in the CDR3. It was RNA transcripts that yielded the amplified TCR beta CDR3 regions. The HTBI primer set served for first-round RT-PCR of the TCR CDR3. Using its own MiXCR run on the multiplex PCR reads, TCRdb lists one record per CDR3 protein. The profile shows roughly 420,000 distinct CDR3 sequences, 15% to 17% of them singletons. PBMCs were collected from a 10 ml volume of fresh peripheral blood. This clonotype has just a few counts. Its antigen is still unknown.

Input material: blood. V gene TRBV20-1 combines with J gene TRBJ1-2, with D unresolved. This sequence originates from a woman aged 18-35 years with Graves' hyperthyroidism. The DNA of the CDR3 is TGCAGTGCTAGAGATCGCGGCATCGGGTCTGGCTACACCTTC. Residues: CSARDRGIGSGYTF.